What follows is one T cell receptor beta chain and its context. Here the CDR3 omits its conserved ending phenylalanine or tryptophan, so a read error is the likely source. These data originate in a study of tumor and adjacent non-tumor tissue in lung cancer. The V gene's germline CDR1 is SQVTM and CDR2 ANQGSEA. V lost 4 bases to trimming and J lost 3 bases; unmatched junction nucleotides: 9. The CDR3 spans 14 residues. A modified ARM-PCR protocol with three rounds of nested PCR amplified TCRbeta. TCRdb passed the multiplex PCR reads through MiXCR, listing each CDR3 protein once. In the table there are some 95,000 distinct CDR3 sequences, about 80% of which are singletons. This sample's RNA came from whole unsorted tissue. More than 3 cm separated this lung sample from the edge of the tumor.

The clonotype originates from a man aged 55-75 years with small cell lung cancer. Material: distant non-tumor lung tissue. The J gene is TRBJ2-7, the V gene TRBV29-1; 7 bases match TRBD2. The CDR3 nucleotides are TGCAGCGTTGCTGGCGGGAGCGTCTACTACGAGCAGTACTTA. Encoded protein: CSVAGGSVYYEQYL.